This is a list of T cell receptor beta chains from one sample in a study of blood T cell repertoires in COVID-19. Measured with immunoSEQ multiplex PCR; TCRdb has only the in-frame clones, and not every one. The table lists over 20,000 clones, roughly 87% of them singletons. Material for sequencing was peripheral blood. Receptor source: a man in his sixties or seventies with acute or convalescent COVID-19. CDR3s include the opening cysteine and the closing phenylalanine or tryptophan. The D gene is left open where the match is weak. Not all rows give a size; the values are once, few, many and, for expanded clones, a class.

D gene: TRBD1; V gene: TRBV7-9; J gene: TRBJ2-2; clone size: few; CDR3 DNA: TGTGCCAGCAGCCCCGGACAGGGGGCAACAGGCGGGGAGCTGTTTTTT; CDR3 protein: CASSPGQGATGGELFF
D gene: NA; V gene: TRBV12-3/TRBV12-4; J gene: TRBJ1-5; clone size: NA; CDR3 DNA: TGTGCCAGCAGCCTCCGAGAACAGCCCCAGCATTTT; CDR3 protein: CASSLREQPQHF
D gene: NA; V gene: TRBV18; J gene: TRBJ2-1; clone size: NA; CDR3 DNA: TGTGCCAGCTCACCAGGGTTCGGGAGCGGAGTCAATGAGCAGTTCTTC; CDR3 protein: CASSPGFGSGVNEQFF
D gene: TRBD2; V gene: TRBV20-1; J gene: TRBJ2-7; clone size: NA; CDR3 DNA: TGCAGTGCTAGTGATGAGCGGGGGGGCCGCGAGCAGTACTTC; CDR3 protein: CSASDERGGREQYF
D gene: NA; V gene: TRBV24-1; J gene: TRBJ1-1; clone size: NA; CDR3 DNA: TGTGCCACCAGTGATTTGCATCTTTGGGGTAGCGGACGGAACACTGAAGCTTTCTTT; CDR3 protein: CATSDLHLWGSGRNTEAFF
D gene: NA; V gene: TRBV12-3/TRBV12-4; J gene: TRBJ2-7; clone size: few; CDR3 DNA: TGTGCCAGCAGCCCCGGGGAGGTTCAGTACTTC; CDR3 protein: CASSPGEVQYF
D gene: NA; V gene: TRBV5-5; J gene: TRBJ1-5; clone size: NA; CDR3 DNA: TGTGCCAGCAGCTTGGGGGGAGGGGTCGGGCAGCCCCAGCATTTT; CDR3 protein: CASSLGGGVGQPQHF
D gene: TRBD2; V gene: TRBV2; J gene: TRBJ2-3; clone size: NA; CDR3 DNA: TGTGCCAGCAGGGGAGGGAGGACATTTTATCGATTT; CDR3 protein: CASRGGRTFYRF
D gene: TRBD1; V gene: TRBV13; J gene: TRBJ2-1; clone size: NA; CDR3 DNA: TGTGCCAGCAGCCCCCCCAGGACAGGGGGCGGACATGAGCAGTTCTTC; CDR3 protein: CASSPPRTGGGHEQFF
D gene: NA; V gene: TRBV7-2; J gene: TRBJ2-1; clone size: once; CDR3 DNA: TGTGCCAGCAGCTTACTGGCGGCTCTAGGCGGGACCTACAATGAGCAGTTCTTC; CDR3 protein: CASSLLAALGGTYNEQFF
D gene: NA; V gene: TRBV27; J gene: TRBJ1-1; clone size: NA; CDR3 DNA: TGTGCCAGCAGTTCAAGACCTCGGCCTTTAAAACAGGGCCCTAACACTGAAGCTTTCTTT; CDR3 protein: CASSSRPRPLKQGPNTEAFF
D gene: NA; V gene: TRBV5-6; J gene: TRBJ1-1; clone size: NA; CDR3 DNA: TGTGCCAGCAGCCCCGATTCAGGGCGGAACACTGAAGCTTTCTTT; CDR3 protein: CASSPDSGRNTEAFF
D gene: NA; V gene: TRBV6-6; J gene: TRBJ1-1; clone size: NA; CDR3 DNA: TGTGCCAGCAGACCCGACCCGAGGGCTGAAGCTTTCTTT; CDR3 protein: CASRPDPRAEAFF
D gene: NA; V gene: TRBV30; J gene: TRBJ2-2; clone size: NA; CDR3 DNA: TGTGCCTGGAGTGTACGGAGAGACACCGGGGAGCTGTTTTTT; CDR3 protein: CAWSVRRDTGELFF
D gene: TRBD1; V gene: TRBV7-2; J gene: TRBJ2-1; clone size: once; CDR3 DNA: TGTGCCAGCAGCCCCGGGACAGGGGTTGACAATGAGCAGTTCTTC; CDR3 protein: CASSPGTGVDNEQFF
D gene: TRBD2; V gene: TRBV6-2/TRBV6-3; J gene: TRBJ2-1; clone size: NA; CDR3 DNA: TGTGCCAGCAGTCCCCAGCGGGAGGGGTCCTACAATGAGCAGTTCTTC; CDR3 protein: CASSPQREGSYNEQFF
D gene: NA; V gene: TRBV6-2/TRBV6-3; J gene: TRBJ2-7; clone size: NA; CDR3 DNA: TGTGCCAGCAGTTACTCCCGCGGCGGAACCTACGAGCAGTACTTC; CDR3 protein: CASSYSRGGTYEQYF
D gene: NA; V gene: TRBV5-1; J gene: TRBJ2-1; clone size: NA; CDR3 DNA: TGCGCCAGCAGCTTGGTTGCGGGTTACTCCTACAATGAGCAGTTCTTC; CDR3 protein: CASSLVAGYSYNEQFF
D gene: TRBD2; V gene: TRBV10-1; J gene: TRBJ2-7; clone size: NA; CDR3 DNA: TGCGCCAGCAGTGAGTCGGCTAGCGGAACCTACGAGCAGTACTTC; CDR3 protein: CASSESASGTYEQYF
D gene: NA; V gene: TRBV5-4; J gene: TRBJ2-7; clone size: NA; CDR3 DNA: TGTGCCAGCAGCTTGGACAAGTACGAGCAGTACTTC; CDR3 protein: CASSLDKYEQYF
D gene: NA; V gene: TRBV19; J gene: TRBJ1-5; clone size: NA; CDR3 DNA: TGTGCCAGTAGTGGCGGGATCTATCAGCCCCAGCATTTT; CDR3 protein: CASSGGIYQPQHF
D gene: TRBD1; V gene: TRBV29-1; J gene: TRBJ2-2; clone size: NA; CDR3 DNA: TGCAGCGTGCGAGCCGGGACAGGGAACACCGGGGAGCTGTTTTTT; CDR3 protein: CSVRAGTGNTGELFF
D gene: TRBD1; V gene: TRBV5-1; J gene: TRBJ1-5; clone size: NA; CDR3 DNA: TGCGCCAGCAGCTTGGGGGGGACAGGGGAACAGCCCCAGCATTTT; CDR3 protein: CASSLGGTGEQPQHF
D gene: NA; V gene: TRBV7-2; J gene: TRBJ1-5; clone size: NA; CDR3 DNA: TGTGCCAGCAGCTCCAGGGCAGGGGATCAGCCCCAGCATTTT; CDR3 protein: CASSSRAGDQPQHF
D gene: NA; V gene: TRBV7-2; J gene: TRBJ2-7; clone size: NA; CDR3 DNA: TGTGCCAGCAGCTTGACTGATTACGAGCAGTACTTC; CDR3 protein: CASSLTDYEQYF
D gene: NA; V gene: TRBV28; J gene: TRBJ2-1; clone size: NA; CDR3 DNA: TGTGCCAGCAGTCCACGACTACAAAGCTCCTACAATGAGCAGTTCTTC; CDR3 protein: CASSPRLQSSYNEQFF